Listed below are T cell receptor beta chains from one sample, sequenced in a study of blood T cells in healthy people across ages. TCRdb re-called the 5' RACE reads through MiXCR, storing one row per CDR3 protein. The table lists 1.2 million to 1.5 million distinct CDR3 sequences, about 40% of them singletons. Sample: blood. These receptors were taken from a woman under 30 in good health. Each CDR3 is given without its conserved first and last residue.

J,V,CDR3
TRBJ1-5,TRBV6-2/TRBV6-3,ASSYDGQTNQPQH
.,TRBV7-2,ASSRPGQGSYEQY
TRBJ2-7,TRBV6-2/TRBV6-3,ASRPISGGAYEQY
TRBJ1-2,TRBV20-1,SARDERGGGYT
TRBJ2-7,TRBV30,AWIQVREQY
TRBJ1-2,TRBV6-1,ASSEGRGANYGYT
TRBJ2-3,TRBV7-2,ASSRGTTPPGTQY
.,TRBV29-1,SGSGRTYNEQY
TRBJ1-2,TRBV10-3,AISDVKRGEGYGYT
TRBJ1-6,TRBV6-5,ASSPRRDRENSPLH
.,TRBV7-9,ASSPGTVWYEQY
.,TRBV6-1,ASDGGTYEQY
TRBJ2-3,TRBV28,AMSPDTQY
TRBJ1-5,TRBV21-1,ASSKALLGQGRNQPQH
TRBJ2-1,TRBV12-3/TRBV12-4,ASRPPRLAHNEQF
TRBJ2-7,TRBV29-1,SVEGGFPYEQY
TRBJ2-3,TRBV12-5,ASDLSSGSNADTQY
TRBJ2-1,TRBV29-1,SVGPGLTNEQF
TRBJ2-6,TRBV6-5,ASSYEDGRSGANVLT
TRBJ1-2,TRBV5-1,ASSSPTTGYNYGYT
TRBJ1-6,TRBV20-1,SASPGVSSYNSPLH
TRBJ2-4,TRBV11-1,ASSLGLVGHIQY
TRBJ2-5,TRBV4-1,ASSLGGPIQETQY
TRBJ1-5,TRBV18,ASSPGMAGAGQPQH
TRBJ2-1,TRBV6-5,ASTEAGVGYNEQF